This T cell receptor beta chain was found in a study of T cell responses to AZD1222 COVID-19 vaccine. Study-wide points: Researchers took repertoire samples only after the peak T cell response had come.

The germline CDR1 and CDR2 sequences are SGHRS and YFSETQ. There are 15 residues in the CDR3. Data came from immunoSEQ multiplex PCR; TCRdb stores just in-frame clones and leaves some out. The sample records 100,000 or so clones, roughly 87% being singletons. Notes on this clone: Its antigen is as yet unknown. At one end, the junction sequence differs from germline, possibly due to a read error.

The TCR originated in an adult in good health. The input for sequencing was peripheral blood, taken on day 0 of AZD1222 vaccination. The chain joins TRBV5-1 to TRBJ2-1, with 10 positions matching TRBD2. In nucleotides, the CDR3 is TGTGCCAGCAGCTTAGCGGGAGGTTTCTACAATGAGCAGTTCTTC. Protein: CASSLAGGFYNEQFF.